This record looks at one T cell receptor (beta chain) sequence and its context. With 0 bases clipped from V and 6 bases from J, the junction kept 4 bases outside the gene matches. The germline V gene encodes CDR1 MNHEY and CDR2 SVGEGT. CDR3 length: 14 residues. The data were produced by immunoSEQ multiplex PCR, yet TCRdb's version contains in-frame clones alone and is incomplete. In the table there are approximately 50,000 clones, about 90% of which are singletons. This sample is part of a study of blood T cell repertoires in COVID-19. Overall study context: There were acute and convalescent COVID-19 samples, and they came from the United States, Italy and Spain. PBMCs, B-cell-depleted T cells, or T cells were the source of the cDNA or gDNA that made up the material.

The receptor was isolated from a human donor in a cohort sampled during active COVID-19. This chain uses TRBV6-2 or TRBV6-3 with TRBJ1-2; TRBD1 matches 7 bases. Source material: peripheral blood. CDR3 region: CASSYSGQRDGYTF. For the CDR3, the DNA is TGTGCCAGCAGTTACTCGGGACAGCGCGATGGCTACACCTTC.